This T cell receptor beta chain was recovered during a study of CD8 T cells in ankylosing spondylitis (dated 2017 in TCRdb). In terms of the full investigation: T cell receptor beta repertoires were profiled in healthy donors and ankylosing spondylitis patients so that disease-linked TCR variants could be found. Samples of peripheral blood were taken, and for ankylosing spondylitis patients, synovial fluid was collected as well. The full study cohort comprised about 23 ankylosing spondylitis patients and 85 to 120 healthy donors. Broader findings and caveats from the paper: According to the report, matched synovial fluid samples from ankylosing spondylitis patients were significantly enriched for the disease-linked clones. A CD8+ phenotype was shown by the disease-linked clones, which were found at relatively low frequencies in peripheral blood. Blood from ankylosing spondylitis patients appeared to be characterized by a TCR beta motif made up of under ten highly homologous amino acid variants. Some TCR beta motif variants had previously been reported in synovial fluid and blood of reactive arthritis patients, which suggested common disease-initiation mechanisms.

This clonotype was observed at least ten times. The clone's antigen remains unknown. Base qualities were left out, and no much larger clone turns up one base away. Sequencing used an Illumina HiSeq 2500. Quantitative 5'-RACE with molecular barcodes was the method used to prepare the TCR beta libraries. Processing in the source paper ran as follows. A new computational method based on a probabilistic model of VDJ rearrangement was used to identify disease-linked TCR variants. The public reads were run again by TCRdb, first through fastp at Q25 and then through MiXCR, and only productive beta chains were kept. Rows are combined by CDR3 protein, so each entry shows the most common genes and DNA. The V and J calls shown here were made by TCRdb, not taken from the authors' results. A total of some 330,000 distinct CDR3 sequences appear in this sample, approximately 8.2% of them only once. The biggest ten clones account for less than 15% of the sample.

The germline ends are 9 bases apart after V is trimmed by 0 bases and J by 1 base. From its cysteine to its phenylalanine, the CDR3 spans 15 amino acids. Solely the CDR3 DNA is kept, with 45 bases framed from the first base. CDR1 and CDR2 are read off the germline V gene as MNHEY and SVGAGI. The sequence came from a male donor with ankylosing spondylitis. Source material: blood, either unsorted or a sorted T cell fraction (not recorded which). Here the chain combines TRBV6-5 and TRBJ2-5, with the D gene tentatively TRBD1 or TRBD2, based on 5 matching bases in each. For the CDR3, the sequence is CASSYSAGTQETQYF. The base sequence is TGTGCCAGCAGTTACTCTGCAGGGACCCAAGAGACCCAGTACTTC.